One sample yielded the 3 T cell receptor beta chains listed below, sequenced in a study of CD8+CD57+ T cells in acquired aplastic anemia. Genomic DNA, the template, was used for profiling of the TCR beta VDJ and CDR3. TCRdb reprocessed the reads with MiXCR, giving one entry per CDR3 protein. Found here are 200,000 or so distinct CDR3 sequences, 55% to 70% of them singletons; the top ten hold under 60%. The sequencing input was sorted CD4+, CD8+, or CD8+CD57+ T cells (not recorded which) from PBMCs. The receptors here all came from a human donor with severe aplastic anemia or a healthy control (not recorded which).

V gene TRBV9 combines with J gene TRBJ1-6; unclear D gene. Germline V gene data show CDR1 as SGDLS and CDR2 as YYNGEE. V lost 3 bases, J lost 8 bases, and 9 bases lay in between. The CDR3 runs 13 residues. CDR3: CASSAHGDSPLHF. CDR3 DNA sequence: TGTGCCAGCAGCGCCCACGGGGATTCACCCCTCCACTTT.

This chain connects TRBV2 to TRBJ1-5; 7 nucleotides agree with TRBD1. This CDR3 has 16 amino acids. The V and J ends lost 2 bases and 3 bases, in that order; junction bases with no gene match: 7. CDR1 SNHLY and CDR2 FYNNEI come from the germline V gene. The CDR3 spells CASSELDRVFNQPQHF. CDR3 nucleotide sequence: TGTGCCAGCAGTGAACTCGACAGGGTTTTCAATCAGCCCCAGCATTTT.

As regards this clonotype: One end of the junction varies from germline; a read error may be responsible. The chain joins TRBV5-6 to TRBJ2-7; TRBD2 aligns across 8 bases. The germline gives CDR1 SGHDT, CDR2 YYEEEE. The CDR3 runs 14 residues. This CDR3 is CASSESGRAYEQYF. CDR3 DNA sequence: TGCGCCAGCAGTGAGTCCGGGAGGGCCTACGAGCAGTACTTC.